The T cell receptor beta chain under discussion was sequenced for a study of response to subunit inactivated influenza vaccine. Overall study results and limits: T cells newly recruited by each seasonal influenza vaccination are few, the authors suggested.

In TCRdb, the RT-PCR reads were re-called with MiXCR into one record per CDR3 protein. The sample lists hundreds of thousands of distinct CDR3 sequences, about 25% occurring once. The germline gives CDR1 SQVTM, CDR2 ANQGSEA. The V segment lost 5 bases and the J segment 3 bases; nucleotides outside the gene matches: 4. The CDR3 covers 13 residues. This clonotype has only a few counts. The antigen is unknown. The chain uses TRBV29-1 and TRBJ2-7, with TRBD1 identical over 10 bases. The receptor comes from a man aged 50-59 years who received an inactivated influenza vaccine. Sequences were derived from CD4+ T cells sorted from PBMCs, sampled more than 4 days after vaccination. The CDR3 sequence: CSVRTGGDYEQYF. The CDR3 nucleotides are TGCAGCGTTAGGACAGGGGGGGACTACGAGCAGTACTTC.